This is a list of T cell receptor beta chains from one sample in a study of blood T cell repertoires in COVID-19. Only in-frame clones appear in the TCRdb table, and some are missing; sequencing was by immunoSEQ multiplex PCR. The table shows some 100,000 clones, with about nine tenths occurring only once. The sample taken for sequencing was peripheral blood. The receptor set was obtained from a human donor in a cohort sampled during active COVID-19. CDR3s include the opening cysteine and the closing phenylalanine or tryptophan. The D gene is left open where the match is weak. Some rows mark clone size as missing; the rest say once, few, many or name a class of expanded clone.

D gene	J gene	V gene	clone size	CDR3 protein	CDR3 DNA
-	TRBJ2-3	TRBV20-1	-	CSASPADTQYF	TGCAGTGCTAGTCCGGCAGATACGCAGTATTTT
TRBD1	TRBJ2-4	TRBV19	-	CASSIAAGQGIQYF	TGTGCCAGTAGTATTGCGGCGGGACAGGGCATTCAGTACTTC
-	TRBJ1-1	TRBV3-1/TRBV3-2	-	CASSQDAGGNTEAFF	TGTGCCAGCAGCCAAGACGCCGGGGGGAACACTGAAGCTTTCTTT
TRBD1	TRBJ1-5	TRBV27	once	CASSAKTGLNQPQHF	TGTGCCAGCAGTGCCAAGACAGGGTTAAATCAGCCCCAGCATTTT
TRBD1	TRBJ1-1	TRBV6-5	-	CASSAGQDGGNWIF	TGTGCCAGCAGCGCGGGACAGGACGGTGGCAATTGGATCTTT
-	TRBJ2-5	TRBV19	-	CASSPGANQETQYF	TGTGCCAGTAGTCCAGGGGCAAACCAAGAGACCCAGTACTTC
-	TRBJ1-2	TRBV27	-	CASSQQGRHGYTF	TGTGCCAGCAGCCAACAGGGACGGCATGGCTACACCTTC
-	TRBJ2-1	TRBV6-2/TRBV6-3	-	CASNPLPGGEWQFF	TGTGCCAGCAACCCCCTTCCGGGCGGGGAATGGCAGTTCTTC
TRBD2	TRBJ2-1	TRBV14	-	CASSQEFGTKVYNEQFF	TGTGCCAGCAGCCAAGAGTTTGGGACTAAGGTCTACAATGAGCAGTTCTTC
TRBD1	TRBJ1-3	TRBV9	-	CASSPSPTGGMGTIYF	TGTGCCAGCAGTCCCTCTCCGACAGGGGGCATGGGCACCATATATTTT
TRBD1	TRBJ1-1	TRBV5-8	-	CASSQPDREVSAFF	TGTGCCAGCAGCCAACCGGACAGGGAGGTTTCGGCTTTCTTT
-	TRBJ1-4	TRBV5-5	-	CASSLREGGTNEKLFF	TGTGCCAGCAGCTTACGAGAGGGGGGGACTAATGAAAAACTGTTTTTT
-	TRBJ1-5	TRBV19	-	CASKQNPQPQHF	TGTGCCAGTAAACAGAACCCTCAGCCCCAGCATTTT
TRBD1	TRBJ2-4	TRBV19	-	CASSIKGQGRKNIQYF	TGTGCCAGTAGTATTAAGGGACAGGGGAGGAAAAACATTCAGTACTTC
-	TRBJ2-5	TRBV5-4	once	CASSFPGVGETQYF	TGTGCCAGCAGCTTCCCAGGGGTAGGGGAGACCCAGTACTTC
-	TRBJ1-1	TRBV19	-	CASSIGQGTHTEAFF	TGTGCCAGTAGTATAGGGCAGGGGACACACACTGAAGCTTTCTTT
TRBD2	TRBJ2-7	TRBV5-4	few	CASSLVTSGPYEQYF	TGTGCCAGCAGCTTGGTGACTAGCGGGCCCTACGAGCAGTACTTC
TRBD1	TRBJ2-1	TRBV6-5	-	CASSLQGSYNEQFF	TGTGCCAGCAGTTTACAGGGGTCCTACAATGAGCAGTTCTTC
-	TRBJ2-3	TRBV6-5	-	CASSPPLASTDTQYF	TGTGCCAGCAGTCCACCCCTAGCGTCCACAGATACGCAGTATTTT
TRBD1	TRBJ1-2	TRBV2	once	CASSRTGDYGYTF	TGTGCCAGCAGTCGGACAGGGGACTATGGCTACACCTTC
-	TRBJ1-5	TRBV19	-	CASSTQGSHYYNQPQHF	TGTGCCAGTAGTACACAGGGATCACACTATTACAATCAGCCCCAGCATTTT
-	TRBJ2-5	TRBV5-1	-	CASGWDSQTQYF	TGCGCCAGCGGTTGGGACTCCCAGACCCAGTACTTC
-	TRBJ1-1	TRBV28	-	CASSLYQGQGNTEAFF	TGTGCCAGCAGTTTATACCAGGGGCAAGGGAACACTGAAGCTTTCTTT
TRBD1	TRBJ2-3	TRBV5-6	-	CASSKDRGRRDTQYF	TGTGCCAGCAGCAAGGACAGGGGGCGCAGAGATACGCAGTATTTT
TRBD1	TRBJ1-5	TRBV2	-	CASSQQGMGQPQHF	TGTGCCAGCAGTCAACAGGGGATGGGTCAGCCCCAGCATTTT
TRBD1	TRBJ1-1	TRBV3-1/TRBV3-2	-	CASSLSGQMNTEAFF	TGTGCCAGCAGCCTTTCGGGACAGATGAACACTGAAGCTTTCTTT
-	TRBJ2-7	TRBV20-1	-	CSASLDSDEQYF	TGCAGTGCTAGTCTAGATTCCGACGAGCAGTACTTC
TRBD1	TRBJ2-7	TRBV5-1	few	CASSLDGQGYEQYF	TGCGCCAGCAGCTTGGATGGACAGGGGTACGAGCAGTACTTC
TRBD1	TRBJ1-3	TRBV18	-	CASSTDRGHGNTIYF	TGTGCCAGCTCGACCGACAGGGGGCATGGAAACACCATATATTTT
TRBD1	TRBJ1-2	TRBV7-8	-	CASSLGQNYGYTF	TGTGCCAGCAGCTTGGGACAGAACTATGGCTACACCTTC
TRBD2	TRBJ2-3	TRBV11-1	-	CASSSGTRTQYF	TGTGCCAGCAGCTCCGGGACTAGGACGCAGTATTTT
-	TRBJ1-2	TRBV7-3	-	CASSLNGGQYYGYTF	TGTGCCAGCAGCTTAAACGGCGGGCAGTACTATGGCTACACCTTC
TRBD2	TRBJ2-3	TRBV24-1	-	CATSDPGLADTDTQYF	TGTGCCACCAGTGATCCGGGACTAGCGGACACAGATACGCAGTATTTT
-	TRBJ2-3	TRBV27	-	CASSPFRGAGTDTQYF	TGTGCCAGCAGTCCATTTCGGGGGGCGGGCACAGATACGCAGTATTTT
TRBD1	TRBJ2-7	TRBV4-1	-	CASSHGQGASYEQYF	TGCGCCAGCAGCCACGGACAGGGGGCGTCCTACGAGCAGTACTTC
-	TRBJ2-7	TRBV23-1	once	CASSGRPATESYEQYF	TGCGCCAGCAGCGGTCGGCCTGCGACAGAGTCCTACGAGCAGTACTTC
-	TRBJ2-7	TRBV15	-	CATSRVRQGNEQYF	TGTGCCACCAGCAGAGTGCGGCAGGGGAACGAGCAGTACTTC
TRBD2	TRBJ2-1	TRBV28	-	CASRTTRSGAYNEQFF	TGTGCCAGCAGAACAACGCGGAGCGGGGCCTACAATGAGCAGTTCTTC
-	TRBJ1-2	TRBV6-1	-	CASSEQGNGYTF	TGTGCCAGCAGTGAACAGGGTAATGGCTACACCTTC
TRBD2	TRBJ2-3	TRBV18	-	CASSPSASGADTQYF	TGTGCCAGCTCCCCCTCCGCCAGCGGGGCAGATACGCAGTATTTT
-	TRBJ1-5	TRBV12-3/TRBV12-4	-	CASSSDTLLQHF	TGTGCCAGCAGTTCCGACACGCTACTCCAGCATTTT
TRBD1	TRBJ1-5	TRBV7-8	-	CASSPGQVRNQPQHF	TGTGCCAGCAGCCCCGGACAGGTACGAAATCAGCCCCAGCATTTT